Given below is one T cell receptor (beta chain) in context. TRAV- and TRBV-specific primers primed first-strand cDNA, covering alpha and beta chains. TCR amplification involved about 19 PCR cycles with a constant-region primer and V-primer adapter. Amplification of the isolated mRNA used in vitro transcription. One entry per CDR3 protein, called by TCRdb with MiXCR from the reads. The table shows tens of thousands of distinct CDR3 sequences, with approximately 25% occurring only once. The time point is: before trial treatment. This sample stems from a study of low-dose radiotherapy and immunotherapy resistance in tumors. Study-wide context: Patients of Cohort 1 had 0.5 Gy fractions every 2 weeks, which summed to 6.5 Gy. Patients were given intravenous nivolumab 240 mg every two weeks plus ipilimumab 1 mg/kg every six weeks. Each two-week cycle included intravenous cyclophosphamide 200 mg/m2, given one day before radiation and immunotherapy.

The TCR sequence derives from a male donor with prostate cancer. Source: PBMCs, taken before treatment.

CDR3 sequence reads: CASSYSEGMNGYTF. The CDR3 nucleotides are TGTGCCAGCAGTTACTCGGAGGGTATGAATGGCTACACCTTC. The V call is TRBV6-2 or TRBV6-3, the J call TRBJ1-2, with D hard to call. There are 14 residues in the CDR3. Per germline, CDR1 MNHEY and CDR2 SVGEGT. V lost 0 bases to trimming and J lost 6 bases, with 11 bases between them.